This TCR beta chain comes out of a study of shared clonotypes between healthy human individuals. Per germline, CDR1 SEHNR and CDR2 FQNEAQ (reference sequence). The V gene lost 3 bases and the J gene lost 2 bases, with 10 bases spanning the gap. This CDR3 region has 14 residues. With ten immunoSEQ deep assay plates, unsorted PBMC DNA underwent sequencing. Libraries were prepared by immunoSEQ multiplex PCR; TCRdb keeps only in-frame clonotypes and omits some of them. The table records roughly 510,000 clones, 75% to 80% of them present only once. Findings and limits, study-wide: Represented genetic and exposure-history diversity was restricted by having few donors.

A word on this clone: Its target is not known.

The V call is TRBV7-9, the J call TRBJ2-5; tentative D call: TRBD2 (6 bases). The specimen was PBMCs. The TCR sequence derives from a woman between 35 and 50 years old in good health. Some clones in this sample may be carry-over from other donors' samples. CDR3 region: CASSFGLPQETQYF. The CDR3, as DNA: TGTGCCAGCAGCTTCGGACTACCACAAGAGACCCAGTACTTC. Supplemented by reference TRBV7-9 and TRBJ2-5, the full variable domain reads DTGVSQNPRHKITKRGQNVTFRCDPISEHNRLYWYRQTLGQGPEFLTYFQNEAQLEKSRLLSDRFSAERPKGSFSTLEIQRTEQGDSAMYLCASSFGLPQETQYFGPGTRLLVL.